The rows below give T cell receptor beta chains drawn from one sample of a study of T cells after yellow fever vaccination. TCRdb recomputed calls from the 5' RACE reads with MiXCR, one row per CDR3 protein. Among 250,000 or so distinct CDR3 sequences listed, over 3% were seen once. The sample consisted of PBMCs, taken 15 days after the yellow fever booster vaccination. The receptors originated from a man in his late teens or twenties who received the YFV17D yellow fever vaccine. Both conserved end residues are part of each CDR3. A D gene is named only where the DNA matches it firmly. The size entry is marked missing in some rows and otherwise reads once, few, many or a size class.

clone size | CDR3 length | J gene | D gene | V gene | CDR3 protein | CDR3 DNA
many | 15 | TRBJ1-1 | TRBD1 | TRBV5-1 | CASGQGTGPNTEAFF | TGCGCCAGCGGACAGGGGACAGGGCCGAACACTGAAGCTTTCTTT
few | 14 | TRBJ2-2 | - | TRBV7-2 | CASSSSSVAGELFF | TGTGCCAGCAGCTCCTCAAGCGTTGCCGGGGAGCTGTTTTTT
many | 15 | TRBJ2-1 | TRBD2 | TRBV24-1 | CATSDLPERGGEQFF | TGTGCCACCAGTGATTTGCCCGAGCGGGGGGGTGAGCAGTTCTTC
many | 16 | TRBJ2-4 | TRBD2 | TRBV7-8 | CASSLWYSGPENIQYF | TGTGCCAGCAGCTTATGGTATAGCGGGCCCGAAAACATTCAGTACTTC
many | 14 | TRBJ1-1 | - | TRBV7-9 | CASSTVVRNTEAFF | TGTGCCAGCAGCACGGTGGTACGGAACACTGAAGCTTTCTTT
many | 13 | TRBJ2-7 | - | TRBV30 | CAWSVQGGYEQYF | TGTGCCTGGAGTGTACAAGGAGGCTACGAGCAGTACTTC
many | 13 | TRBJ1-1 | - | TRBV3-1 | CASSHLANTEAFF | TGTGCCAGCAGCCATCTGGCGAACACTGAAGCTTTCTTT
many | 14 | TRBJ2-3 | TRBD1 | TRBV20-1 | CSAVPGQGSDTQYF | TGCAGTGCCGTCCCGGGACAGGGTTCGGATACGCAGTATTTT
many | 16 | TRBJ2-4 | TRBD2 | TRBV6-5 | CASSYLADVAKNIQYF | TGTGCCAGCAGTTACCTAGCGGATGTAGCCAAAAACATTCAGTACTTC
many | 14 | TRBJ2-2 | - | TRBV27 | CASSFGVADGELFF | TGTGCCAGCAGTTTCGGGGTAGCGGACGGGGAGCTGTTTTTT
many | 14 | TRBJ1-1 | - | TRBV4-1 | CASSQDSGDTEAFF | TGCGCCAGCAGCCAAGATTCAGGGGACACTGAAGCTTTCTTT
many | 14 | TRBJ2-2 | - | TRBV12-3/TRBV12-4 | CASSLMGSYGELFF | TGTGCCAGCAGTTTAATGGGATCCTACGGGGAGCTGTTTTTT
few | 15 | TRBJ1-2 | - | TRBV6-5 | CASSSTGTSNYGYTF | TGTGCCAGCAGTTCCACAGGGACCTCTAACTATGGCTACACCTTC
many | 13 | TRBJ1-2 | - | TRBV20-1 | CSAQTGQTYGYTF | TGCAGTGCACAAACGGGGCAGACCTATGGCTACACCTTC
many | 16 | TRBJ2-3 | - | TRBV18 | CASSQRISQGPDTQYF | TGTGCCAGCTCACAAAGGATTTCACAGGGCCCAGATACGCAGTATTTT
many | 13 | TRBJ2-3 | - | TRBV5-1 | CASSFPGDDTQYF | TGCGCCAGCAGCTTCCCGGGGGACGATACGCAGTATTTT
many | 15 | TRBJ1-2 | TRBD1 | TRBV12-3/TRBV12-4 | CASSPYTLTGEGYTF | TGTGCCAGCAGTCCATATACCTTGACAGGGGAAGGCTACACCTTC
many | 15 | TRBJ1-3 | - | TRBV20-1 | CSAAAGTDPGNTIYF | TGCAGTGCGGCCGCCGGGACGGATCCTGGAAACACCATATATTTT
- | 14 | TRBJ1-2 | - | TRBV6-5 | CASTSSPDTRGYTF | TGTGCCAGCACTTCAAGCCCGGACACCCGGGGCTACACCTTC
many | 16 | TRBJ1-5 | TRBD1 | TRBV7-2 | CASSFSGTDSNQPQHF | TGTGCCAGCAGCTTTAGTGGGACAGATAGCAATCAGCCCCAGCATTTT
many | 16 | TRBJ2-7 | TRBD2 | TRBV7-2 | CASSLVGGGATYEQYF | TGTGCCAGCAGCTTAGTTGGCGGGGGAGCGACCTACGAGCAGTACTTC
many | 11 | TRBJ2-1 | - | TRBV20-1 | CSAARANEQFF | TGCAGTGCTGCGCGAGCCAATGAGCAGTTCTTC
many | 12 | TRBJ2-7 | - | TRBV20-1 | CSARSGAYEQYF | TGCAGTGCTAGGTCAGGGGCCTACGAGCAGTACTTC
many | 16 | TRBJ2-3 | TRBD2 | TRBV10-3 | CAINDAGGRRTDTQYF | TGTGCCATCAATGACGCGGGGGGGCGTCGCACAGATACGCAGTATTTT
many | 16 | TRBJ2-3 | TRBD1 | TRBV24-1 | CATSDTGTASTDTQYF | TGTGCCACCAGTGACACTGGGACAGCTAGCACAGATACGCAGTATTTT
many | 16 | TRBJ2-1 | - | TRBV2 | CASNQNIPPFIHEQFF | TGTGCCAGCAACCAAAATATTCCCCCATTCATTCATGAGCAGTTCTTC
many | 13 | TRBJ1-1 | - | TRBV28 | CASSSTPQGEAFF | TGTGCCAGCAGTTCAACCCCCCAGGGGGAAGCTTTCTTT
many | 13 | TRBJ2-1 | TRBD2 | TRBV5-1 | CASSPGRGDEQFF | TGCGCCAGCAGTCCGGGGAGGGGCGATGAGCAGTTCTTC
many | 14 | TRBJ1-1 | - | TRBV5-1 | CASGKTGQNTEAFF | TGCGCCAGCGGAAAAACAGGACAGAACACTGAAGCTTTCTTT
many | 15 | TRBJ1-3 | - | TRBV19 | CASSRAEDSGNTIYF | TGTGCCAGTAGTCGGGCGGAGGACTCTGGAAACACCATATATTTT
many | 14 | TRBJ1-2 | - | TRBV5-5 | CASSLGQESYGYTF | TGTGCCAGCAGCTTGGGTCAGGAGTCCTATGGCTACACCTTC
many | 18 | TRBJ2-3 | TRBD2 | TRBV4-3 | CASSQERVGGGASDTQYF | TGCGCCAGCAGCCAAGAGAGGGTCGGCGGGGGGGCATCAGATACGCAGTATTTT
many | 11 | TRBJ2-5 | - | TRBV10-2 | CASGTLGTQYF | TGCGCCAGCGGGACCTTAGGGACCCAGTACTTC
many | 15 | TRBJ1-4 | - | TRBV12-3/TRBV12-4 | CASSLAMGGDEKLFF | TGTGCCAGCAGTTTAGCGATGGGGGGAGATGAAAAACTGTTTTTT
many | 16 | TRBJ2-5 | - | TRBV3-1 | CASSRNPIGAEETQYF | TGTGCCAGCAGCCGGAATCCAATAGGGGCAGAAGAGACCCAGTACTTC
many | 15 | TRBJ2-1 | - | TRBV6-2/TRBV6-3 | CASSYDGGAGREQFF | TGTGCCAGCAGTTACGATGGGGGGGCAGGACGGGAGCAGTTCTTC
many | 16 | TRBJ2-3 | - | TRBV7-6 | CASSSGMGLIGDTQYF | TGTGCCAGCAGCTCCGGGATGGGGCTAATTGGAGATACGCAGTATTTT
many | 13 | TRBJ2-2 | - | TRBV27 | CASQTGNTGELFF | TGTGCCAGCCAGACAGGGAACACCGGGGAGCTGTTTTTT
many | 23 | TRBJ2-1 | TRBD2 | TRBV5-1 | CASSWRYHGGLAGGTSSYNEQFF | TGCGCCAGCAGCTGGAGGTACCATGGAGGGCTAGCGGGGGGGACGAGCTCCTACAATGAGCAGTTCTTC
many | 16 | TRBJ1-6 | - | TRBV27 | CASSSLIRDSNSPLHF | TGTGCCAGCAGTTCTCTCATCCGGGACTCTAATTCACCCCTCCACTTT
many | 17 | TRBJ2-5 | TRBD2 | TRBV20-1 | CSARDPFQAGAKETQYF | TGCAGTGCTAGAGACCCCTTCCAAGCGGGGGCTAAGGAGACCCAGTACTTC
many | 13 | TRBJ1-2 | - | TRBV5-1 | CASSLYGDYGYTF | TGCGCCAGCAGCTTGTACGGGGACTATGGCTACACCTTC
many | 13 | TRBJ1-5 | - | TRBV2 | CASSPNSQGLGHF | TGTGCCAGCAGCCCGAATTCTCAGGGGTTGGGGCATTTT
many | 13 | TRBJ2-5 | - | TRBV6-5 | CASSYGDGETQYF | TGTGCCAGCAGTTACGGGGATGGGGAGACCCAGTACTTC
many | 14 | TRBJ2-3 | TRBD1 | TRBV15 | CATSRGTGVDTQYF | TGTGCCACCAGCAGAGGGACAGGGGTTGATACGCAGTATTTT
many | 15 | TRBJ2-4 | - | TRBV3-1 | CASRNGNLAKNIQYF | TGTGCCAGCAGAAATGGCAACCTAGCCAAAAACATTCAGTACTTC
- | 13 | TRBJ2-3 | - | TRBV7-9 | CASRASSLDTQYF | TGTGCCAGCAGGGCTTCGAGCCTAGATACGCAGTATTTT
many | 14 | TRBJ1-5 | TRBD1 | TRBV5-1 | CASSGGQGDQPQHF | TGCGCCAGCAGCGGGGGACAGGGCGATCAGCCCCAGCATTTT
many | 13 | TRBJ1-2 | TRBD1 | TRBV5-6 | CASSSQGFYGYTF | TGTGCCAGCAGCTCACAGGGGTTCTATGGCTACACCTTC
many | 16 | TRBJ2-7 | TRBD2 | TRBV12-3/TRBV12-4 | CASSSPRTSGGGEQYF | TGTGCCAGCAGCTCCCCGCGGACTAGCGGGGGGGGGGAGCAGTACTTC
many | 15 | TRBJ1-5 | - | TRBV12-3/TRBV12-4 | CASRQGTESNQPQHF | TGTGCCAGCAGACAAGGGACGGAAAGCAATCAGCCCCAGCATTTT
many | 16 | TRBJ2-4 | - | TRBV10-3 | CAISDRTGTRGNIQYF | TGTGCCATCAGTGACCGGACCGGGACACGGGGGAACATTCAGTACTTC
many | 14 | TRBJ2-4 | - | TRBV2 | CASSSPQTRLLQYF | TGTGCCAGCAGTAGTCCCCAGACTAGGCTCCTTCAGTACTTC